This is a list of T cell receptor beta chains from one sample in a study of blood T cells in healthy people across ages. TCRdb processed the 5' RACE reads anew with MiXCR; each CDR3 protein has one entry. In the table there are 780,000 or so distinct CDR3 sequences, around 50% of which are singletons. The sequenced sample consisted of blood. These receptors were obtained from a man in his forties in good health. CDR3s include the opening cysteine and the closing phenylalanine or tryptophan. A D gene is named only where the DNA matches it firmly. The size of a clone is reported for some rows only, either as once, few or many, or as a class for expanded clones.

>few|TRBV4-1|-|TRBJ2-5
TGCGCCAGCAGCCAAAAGTCAGGGCTGGAGACCCAGTACTTC
CASSQKSGLETQYF
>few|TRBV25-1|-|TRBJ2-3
TGTGCCAGCAGTGAATTTGGCACAGGGTTGGATACGCAGTATTTT
CASSEFGTGLDTQYF
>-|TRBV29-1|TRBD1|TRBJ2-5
TGCAGCGTTGAAAGGTTATTCGGACAGGTCCAAGAGACCCAGTACTTC
CSVERLFGQVQETQYF
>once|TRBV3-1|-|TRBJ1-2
TGTGCCAGCAGCCAAGAGTTGCAGGGCCATGGCTACACCTTC
CASSQELQGHGYTF
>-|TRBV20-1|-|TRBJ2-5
TGCAGTGCTAGAGTGGCGGGGCTGGGGTCAGAGACCCAGTACTTC
CSARVAGLGSETQYF
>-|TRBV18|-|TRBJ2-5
TGTGCCAGCTCATCAGGGCACAGACAAGAGACCCAGTACTTC
CASSSGHRQETQYF
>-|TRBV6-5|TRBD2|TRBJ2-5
TGTGCCAGCAGTGACGGCCTAGCGGGAGGGGTTGAGCAGTACTTC
CASSDGLAGGVEQYF
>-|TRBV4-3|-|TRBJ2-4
TGCGCCAGCAGCCAAGATCTGCGAGGGGGTAACATTCAGTACTTC
CASSQDLRGGNIQYF
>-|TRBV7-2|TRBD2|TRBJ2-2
TGTGCCAGCAGGCAATATAGCGGGGGGGCGAACACCGGGGAGCTGTTTTTT
CASRQYSGGANTGELFF
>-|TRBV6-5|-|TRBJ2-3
TGTGCCAGCAGTGAATCGGGGAACGCCGGCACAGATACGCAGTATTTT
CASSESGNAGTDTQYF
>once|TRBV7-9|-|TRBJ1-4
TGTGCCAGCAGCTTAGACAGGGCCGCCGAAAAACTGTTTTTT
CASSLDRAAEKLFF
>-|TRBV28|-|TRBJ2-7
TGTGCCAGCATTGCGAGGGCCTCCTACAATGAGCAGTACTTC
CASIARASYNEQYF
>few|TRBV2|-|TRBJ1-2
TGTGCCAGCAGAGTACAGAGGAACTATGGCTACACCTTC
CASRVQRNYGYTF
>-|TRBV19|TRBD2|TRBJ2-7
TGTGCCAGTAGGGGACCGGGACTAGTGGACAATGAGCAGTACTTC
CASRGPGLVDNEQYF
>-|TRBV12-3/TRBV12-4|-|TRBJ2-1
TGTGCCAGCAGTGTCTCAGGGGACGGGTTTTACAATGAGCAGTTCTTC
CASSVSGDGFYNEQFF
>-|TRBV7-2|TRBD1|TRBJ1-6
TGTGCCAGCTCACCCGACAGGGGGAATTCACCCCTCCACTTT
CASSPDRGNSPLHF
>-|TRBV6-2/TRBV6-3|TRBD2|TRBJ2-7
TGTGCCAGCAGTTACTCAAGACTAGCGGGAGGCCACGAGCAGTACTTC
CASSYSRLAGGHEQYF
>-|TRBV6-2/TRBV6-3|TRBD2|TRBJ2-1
TGTGCCAGCAGTTACTTCCCCACGGGATCTAGCGGGGATGAGCAGTTCTTC
CASSYFPTGSSGDEQFF
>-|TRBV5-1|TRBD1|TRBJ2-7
TGCGCCAGCACGATAACAACGGGGACAGGGCTTTACAATGAGCAGTACTTC
CASTITTGTGLYNEQYF
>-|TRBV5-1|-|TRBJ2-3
TGCGCCAGCAGTTTAACGGGACTTGGCACAGATACGCAGTATTTT
CASSLTGLGTDTQYF
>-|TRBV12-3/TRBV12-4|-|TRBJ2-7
TGTGCCACTAGACAGTCCCTTTCCTACGAGCAGTACTTC
CATRQSLSYEQYF
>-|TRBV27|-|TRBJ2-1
TGTGCCACCCAGGAGAATGCCTACAATGAGCAGTTCTTC
CATQENAYNEQFF
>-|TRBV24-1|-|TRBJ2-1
TGTGCCACCAGTGATTTGCTTACTACGGGGAATGAGCAGTTCTTC
CATSDLLTTGNEQFF
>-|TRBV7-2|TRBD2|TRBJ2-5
TGTGCCAGCAGCGCAGGACTAGCCAAGACCCAGTACTTC
CASSAGLAKTQYF
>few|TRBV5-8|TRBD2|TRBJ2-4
TGTGCCAGCAGCCCGCGACTAGCGGGATTAAACATTCAGTACTTC
CASSPRLAGLNIQYF
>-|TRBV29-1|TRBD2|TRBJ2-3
TGCAGCTATGGACTAGCAGTCACAGATACGCAGTATTTT
CSYGLAVTDTQYF
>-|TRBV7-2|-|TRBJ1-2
TGTGCCAGCAGCCAGGTCGGGATTGGCTACACCTTC
CASSQVGIGYTF
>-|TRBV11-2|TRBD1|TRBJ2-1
TGTGCCAGCAGCTCTGGACAGGGTAGGAGTAATGAGCAGTTCTTC
CASSSGQGRSNEQFF
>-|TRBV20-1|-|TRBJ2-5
TGCAGTGCTCTCCGGGACGTTCAAGGGACCCAGTACTTC
CSALRDVQGTQYF
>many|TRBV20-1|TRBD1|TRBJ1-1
TGCAGTGCTACCCCCCAGGGGGTCGGTAGGGACACTGAAGCTTTCTTT
CSATPQGVGRDTEAFF
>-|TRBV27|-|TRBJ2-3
TGTGCCAGTATTGGTCCAGATACGCAGTATTTT
CASIGPDTQYF
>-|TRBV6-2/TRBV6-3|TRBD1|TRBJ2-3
TGTGCCAGCAGTAAGGGGACGGACAGGGTAACAGATACGCAGTATTTT
CASSKGTDRVTDTQYF
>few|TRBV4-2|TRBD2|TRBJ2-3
TGTGCCAGCAGCCAAACCACAGCGGGGGGCAACACAGATACGCAGTATTTT
CASSQTTAGGNTDTQYF
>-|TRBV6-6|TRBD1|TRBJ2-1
TGTGCCAGCAGTTACTTACAGGGGCTCCTAAGTAACAATGAGCAGTTCTTC
CASSYLQGLLSNNEQFF
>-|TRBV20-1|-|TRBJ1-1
TGCAGTGCTAGGATTACGGGGGGGACCACTGAAGCTTTCTTT
CSARITGGTTEAFF
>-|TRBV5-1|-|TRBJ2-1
TGCGCCAGCAGCCCCGACGGGACTGAGCAGTTCTTC
CASSPDGTEQFF
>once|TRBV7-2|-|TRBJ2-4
TGTGCCAGCAGCTTGGGACCGGTTAAAAACATTCAGTACTTC
CASSLGPVKNIQYF
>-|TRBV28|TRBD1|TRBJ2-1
TGTGCCAGCAGACCCGGGACAGGGGGCGGTGGGAGAAATGAGCAGTTCTTC
CASRPGTGGGGRNEQFF
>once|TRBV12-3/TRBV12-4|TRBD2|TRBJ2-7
TGTGCCAGCAGCAAAGGTGCGGGGGTGAGGCTTTACGAGCAGTACTTC
CASSKGAGVRLYEQYF
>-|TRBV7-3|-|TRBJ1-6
TGTGCCAGCAGCGACCCGGGCTCTTCCCTCCACTTT
CASSDPGSSLHF
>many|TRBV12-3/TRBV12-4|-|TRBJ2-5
TGTGCCAGCAGTTTAGCGGGGCAGACCCAGTACTTC
CASSLAGQTQYF
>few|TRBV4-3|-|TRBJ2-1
TGCGCCAGCAGCCAAGTTTTCGAGAGCTCCTACAATGAGCAGTTCTTC
CASSQVFESSYNEQFF
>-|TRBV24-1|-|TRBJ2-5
TGTGCCACCAGAGGACCCTATTTGGAGGTCGAGACCCAGTACTTC
CATRGPYLEVETQYF
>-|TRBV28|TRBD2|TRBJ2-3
TGTGCCAGCAGTTTCTCCCGCGCTAGCGGGGACACAGATACGCAGTATTTT
CASSFSRASGDTDTQYF
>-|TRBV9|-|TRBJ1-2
TGTGCCAGCAGCGTAGGGGGAGAGTCCTATGGCTACACCTTC
CASSVGGESYGYTF
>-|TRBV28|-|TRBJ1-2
TGTGCCAGCAGCCCGGGCCTGGGTAGCTACACCTTC
CASSPGLGSYTF
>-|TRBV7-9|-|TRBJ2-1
TGTGCCAGCAGCCCAGGGACTGGACCTTCCTACAATGAGCAGTTCTTC
CASSPGTGPSYNEQFF
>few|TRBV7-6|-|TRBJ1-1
TGTGCCAGCAGCTTAGGATCAAACATGAACACTGAAGCTTTCTTT
CASSLGSNMNTEAFF
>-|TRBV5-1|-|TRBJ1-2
TGCGCCAGCAGCCTTGACACGGCTGGCGGCTACACCTTC
CASSLDTAGGYTF
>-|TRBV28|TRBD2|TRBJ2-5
TGTGCCAGCAGTTTTGGGACTAGCGGGGGAGGAGAGCAGTACTTC
CASSFGTSGGGEQYF
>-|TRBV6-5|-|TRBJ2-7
TGTGCCAGCAGCCAGGTTGGCTCCACCATCTACGAGCAGTACTTC
CASSQVGSTIYEQYF
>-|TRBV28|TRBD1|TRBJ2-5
TGTGCCAGCAGTCTAGGGGACAGGGAACAAGAGACCCAGTACTTC
CASSLGDREQETQYF
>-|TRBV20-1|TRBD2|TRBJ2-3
TGCAGTGCTAGAGGTCCGGGACTAGGGCGGCCAGATACGCAGTATTTT
CSARGPGLGRPDTQYF
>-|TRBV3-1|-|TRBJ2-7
TGTGCCAGCAGCCAAGAGGTGAGACTAAAGGAGGGGCAGTACTTC
CASSQEVRLKEGQYF
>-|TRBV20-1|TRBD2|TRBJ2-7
TGCAGTACCCAATCGGGAGCGGGAGGGCCTTACGAGCAGTACTTC
CSTQSGAGGPYEQYF
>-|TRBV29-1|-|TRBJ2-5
TGCAGCGGGACTACGGATGGGGTTCCCAATGAGCAGTACTTC
CSGTTDGVPNEQYF
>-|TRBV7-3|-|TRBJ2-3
TGTGCCAGCAGCTTAGGGGCTACGGAGACCCCACCCGATACGCAGTATTTT
CASSLGATETPPDTQYF
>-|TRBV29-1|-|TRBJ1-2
TGCAGCGTTGAAGATCGAATGTATGGCTACACCTTC
CSVEDRMYGYTF
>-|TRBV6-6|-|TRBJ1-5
TGTGCCAGCAGACCCAGGGGAGGGGAGAGCAATCAGCCCCAGCATTTT
CASRPRGGESNQPQHF
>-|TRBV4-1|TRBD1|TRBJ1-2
TGCGCCAGCAGCCAAGTACGACAGGGTCGTGGCTACACCTTC
CASSQVRQGRGYTF